The 3 T cell receptor beta chains given below trace back to one sample, sequenced in a study of blood T cells in healthy people across ages. Combining a sample-barcoded 5' primer with a J-beta primer mix, a second PCR ran for roughly 7 to 11 cycles. TCRdb re-called the 5' RACE reads with MiXCR, one entry per CDR3 protein. The sample includes 550,000 to 750,000 distinct CDR3 sequences, around a fifth of them seen just once. The sequenced sample consisted of blood. These receptors were obtained from a man aged 70-80 years in good health.

This clonotype was counted only a few times. The rearrangement links TRBV5-1 to TRBJ2-7, with a possible D match to TRBD2 (5 bases). The V gene lost 6 bases and the J gene lost 4 bases, with 17 bases spanning the gap. The length of the CDR3 is 14 residues. CDR1 is SGHRS and CDR2 is YFSETQ in the germline V gene. The DNA for the CDR3 is TGCGCCAGCACCACAACCGGGCCGGGATACGAGCAGTACTTC. This gives the protein CASTTTGPGYEQYF.

Only a few counts were recorded for this clonotype. CDR3 region: CASSDRDSEQFF. CDR3 DNA: TGTGCCAGCAGCGACCGGGACTCTGAGCAGTTCTTC. The chain carries TRBV3-1 and TRBJ2-1; D is possibly TRBD2 (6 bases). Germline assignment: CDR1 LGHDT and CDR2 YNNKEL (reference sequence). The CDR3 is 12 amino acids. Trimming left V 5 bases short and J 9 bases short, with 11 bases between.

In its sample, this clonotype was seen a few times. The CDR3 loop reads CASSGGSYNSPLHF. CDR3 sequence (DNA): TGTGCCAGCAGTGGGGGGTCCTATAATTCACCCCTCCACTTT. The chain combines TRBV27 with TRBJ1-6; a possible D gene is TRBD1 (5 bases). CDR1 and CDR2 (germline): MNHEY, SMNVEV (reference sequence). The CDR3 totals 14 residues. The V gene lost 5 bases and the J gene lost 1 base, with 6 bases spanning the gap.